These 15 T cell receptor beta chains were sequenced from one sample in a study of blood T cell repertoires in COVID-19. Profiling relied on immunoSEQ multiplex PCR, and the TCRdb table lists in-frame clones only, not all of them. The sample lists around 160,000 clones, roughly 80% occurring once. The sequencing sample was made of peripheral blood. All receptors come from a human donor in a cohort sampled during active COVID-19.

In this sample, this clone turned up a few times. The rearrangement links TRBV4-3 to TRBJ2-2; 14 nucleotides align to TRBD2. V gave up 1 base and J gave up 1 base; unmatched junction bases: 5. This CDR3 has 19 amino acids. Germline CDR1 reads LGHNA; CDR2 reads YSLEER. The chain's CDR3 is CASSQAGTSGGRNTGELFF. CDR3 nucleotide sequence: TGCGCCAGCAGCCAAGCGGGGACTAGCGGGGGACGGAACACCGGGGAGCTGTTTTTT.

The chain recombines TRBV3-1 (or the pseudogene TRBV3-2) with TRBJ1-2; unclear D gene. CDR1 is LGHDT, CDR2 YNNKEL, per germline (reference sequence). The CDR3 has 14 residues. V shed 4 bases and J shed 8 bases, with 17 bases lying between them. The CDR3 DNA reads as TGTGCCAGCAGCCTGTTAGCGGGAGATGGCGGCTACACCTTC. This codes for CASSLLAGDGGYTF.

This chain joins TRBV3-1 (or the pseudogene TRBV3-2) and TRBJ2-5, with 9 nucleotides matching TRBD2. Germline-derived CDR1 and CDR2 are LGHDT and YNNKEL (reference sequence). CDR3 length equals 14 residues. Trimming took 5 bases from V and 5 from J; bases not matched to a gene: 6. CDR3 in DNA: TGTGCCAGCAGCGCGGGGGGGAGAGGGGAGACCCAGTACTTC. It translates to CASSAGGRGETQYF.

Here the CDR3 DNA reads TGTGCCAGCAGGGTACAGGGGGCTGGAAACACCATATATTTT. Its protein is CASRVQGAGNTIYF. This chain uses TRBV3-1 (or the pseudogene TRBV3-2) with TRBJ1-3; 8 bases align to TRBD1. V gave up 6 bases and J gave up 2 bases; unmatched junction bases: 3. From germline, CDR1 is LGHDT and CDR2 YNNKEL (reference sequence). The CDR3 totals 14 residues.

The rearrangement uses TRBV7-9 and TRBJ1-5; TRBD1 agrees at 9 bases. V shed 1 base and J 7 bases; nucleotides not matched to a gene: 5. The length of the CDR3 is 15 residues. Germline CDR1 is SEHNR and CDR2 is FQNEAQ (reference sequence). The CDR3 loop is CASSLGGTGRQPQHF. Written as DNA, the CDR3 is TGTGCCAGCAGCTTAGGGGGGACAGGGAGACAGCCCCAGCATTTT.

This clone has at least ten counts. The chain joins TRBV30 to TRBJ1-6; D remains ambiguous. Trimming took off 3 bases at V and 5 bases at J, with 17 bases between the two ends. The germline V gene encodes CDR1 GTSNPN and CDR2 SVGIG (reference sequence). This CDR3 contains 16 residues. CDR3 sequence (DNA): TGTGCCTGGAGCGGGGATCTCCCCGGGAATAATTCACCCCTCCACTTT. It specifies CAWSGDLPGNNSPLHF.

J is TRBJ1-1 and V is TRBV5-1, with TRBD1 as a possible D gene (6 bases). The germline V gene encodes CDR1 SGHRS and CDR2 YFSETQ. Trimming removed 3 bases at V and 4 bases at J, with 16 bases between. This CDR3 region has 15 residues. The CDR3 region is CASSSTTGIGTEAFF. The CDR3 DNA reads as TGCGCCAGCAGCTCAACGACAGGTATCGGCACTGAAGCTTTCTTT.

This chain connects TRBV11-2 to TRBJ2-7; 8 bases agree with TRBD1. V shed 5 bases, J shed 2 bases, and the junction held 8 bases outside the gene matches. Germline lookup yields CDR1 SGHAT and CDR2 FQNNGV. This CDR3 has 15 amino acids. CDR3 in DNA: TGTGCCAGCAGCCACCGACAGGGGCCGCCCTACGAGCAGTACTTC. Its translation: CASSHRQGPPYEQYF. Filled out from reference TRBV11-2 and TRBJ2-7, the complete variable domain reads EAGVAQSPRYKIIEKRQSVAFWCNPISGHATLYWYQQILGQGPKLLIQFQNNGVVDDSQLPKDRFSAERLKGVDSTLKIQPAKLEDSAVYLCASSHRQGPPYEQYFGPGTRLTVT.

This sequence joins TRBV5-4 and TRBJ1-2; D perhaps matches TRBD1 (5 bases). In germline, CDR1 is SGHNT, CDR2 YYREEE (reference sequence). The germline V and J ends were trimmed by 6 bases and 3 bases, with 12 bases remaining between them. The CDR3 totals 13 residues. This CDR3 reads CASNMDMDYGYTF. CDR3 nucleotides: TGTGCCAGCAACATGGACATGGACTATGGCTACACCTTC.

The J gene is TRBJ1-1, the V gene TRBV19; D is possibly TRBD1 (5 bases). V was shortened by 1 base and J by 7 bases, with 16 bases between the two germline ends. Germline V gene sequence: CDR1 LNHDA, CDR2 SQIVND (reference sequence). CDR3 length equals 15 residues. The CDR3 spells CASSIVSSGTVEAFF. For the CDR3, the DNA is TGTGCCAGTAGTATAGTTTCGTCCGGGACTGTTGAAGCTTTCTTT.

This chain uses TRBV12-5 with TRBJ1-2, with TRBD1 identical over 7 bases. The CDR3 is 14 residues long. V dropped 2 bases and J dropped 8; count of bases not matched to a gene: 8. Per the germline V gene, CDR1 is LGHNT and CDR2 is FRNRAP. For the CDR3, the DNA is TGTGCTAGTGGTTTGCGCAGGGGGTTAGTGGGCTACACCTTC. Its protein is CASGLRRGLVGYTF. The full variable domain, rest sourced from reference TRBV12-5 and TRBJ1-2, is DARVTQTPRHKVTEMGQEVTMRCQPILGHNTVFWYRQTMMQGLELLAYFRNRAPLDDSGMPKDRFSAEMPDATLATLKIQPSEPRDSAVYFCASGLRRGLVGYTFGSGTRLTVV.

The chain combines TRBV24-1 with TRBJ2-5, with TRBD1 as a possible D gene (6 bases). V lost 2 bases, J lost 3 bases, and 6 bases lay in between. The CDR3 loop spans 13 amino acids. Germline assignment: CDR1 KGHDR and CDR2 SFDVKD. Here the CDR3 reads CATSDYREETQYF. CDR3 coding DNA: TGTGCCACCAGTGATTACAGGGAAGAGACCCAGTACTTC.

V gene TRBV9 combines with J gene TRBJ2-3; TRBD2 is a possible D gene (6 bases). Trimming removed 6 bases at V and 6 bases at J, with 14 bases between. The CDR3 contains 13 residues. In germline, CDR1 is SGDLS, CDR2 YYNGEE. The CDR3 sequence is CASTPRRDDTQYF. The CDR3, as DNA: TGTGCCAGCACCCCACGGAGGGACGATACGCAGTATTTT.

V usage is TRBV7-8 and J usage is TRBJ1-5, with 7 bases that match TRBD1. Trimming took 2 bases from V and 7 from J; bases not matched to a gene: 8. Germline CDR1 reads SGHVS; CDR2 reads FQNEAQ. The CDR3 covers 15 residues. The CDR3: CASSLRGQGRQPQHF. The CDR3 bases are TGTGCCAGCAGCTTAAGGGGGCAGGGTCGGCAGCCCCAGCATTTT.

The CDR3 sequence: CASSLGRGRNSPLHF. The CDR3 DNA sequence: TGTGCCAGCAGCTTAGGCAGGGGGCGAAATTCACCCCTCCACTTT. This chain connects TRBV7-2 to TRBJ1-6; TRBD1 agrees at 8 bases. Germline V gene sequence: CDR1 SGHTA, CDR2 FQGNSA. The CDR3 runs 15 residues. V shed 1 base, J shed 7 bases, and the junction held 3 bases outside the gene matches.